This entry is about one T cell receptor (beta chain). This entry is derived from a study of cytomegalovirus exposure and HLA in healthy donors. Researchers ran the PCR with 60 Vbeta and 13 Jbeta primers. Sequencing used immunoSEQ multiplex PCR; TCRdb keeps in-frame clones, though not all of them. The data show tens of thousands of clones, 78% seen once. The V gene lost 1 base and the J gene lost 0 bases, with 15 bases spanning the gap. This CDR3 has 17 residues. Germline loops: CDR1 LGHNA, CDR2 YNFKEQ. What was sequenced was PBMCs. The chain joins TRBV4-2 to TRBJ1-1; D call uncertain. This TCR derives from a male donor in good health and CMV-seropositive. The CDR3 DNA is TGTGCCAGCAGCCAAGCCGCAGGTAACTTTATGAACACTGAAGCTTTCTTT. This encodes CASSQAAGNFMNTEAFF.